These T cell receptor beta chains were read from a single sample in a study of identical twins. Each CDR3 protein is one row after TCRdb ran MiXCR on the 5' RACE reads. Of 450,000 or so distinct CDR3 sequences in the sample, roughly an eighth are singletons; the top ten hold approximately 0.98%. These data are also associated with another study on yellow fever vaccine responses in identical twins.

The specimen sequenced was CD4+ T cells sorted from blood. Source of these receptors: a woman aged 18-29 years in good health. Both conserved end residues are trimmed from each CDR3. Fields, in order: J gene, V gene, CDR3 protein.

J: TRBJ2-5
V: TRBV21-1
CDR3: ASSRSRGETQY

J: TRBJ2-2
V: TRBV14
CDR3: ASSQAWTSKSNTGELF

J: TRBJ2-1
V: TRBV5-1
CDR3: ASSSGTGSYNEQF

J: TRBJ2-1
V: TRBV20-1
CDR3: SAERGGLGNEQF

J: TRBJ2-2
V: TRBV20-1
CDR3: SARDPAGGNTGELF

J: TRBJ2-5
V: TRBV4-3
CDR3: ASSQVVGAGSQETQY

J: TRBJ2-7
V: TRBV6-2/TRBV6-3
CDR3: ASSYSPGSLYEQY

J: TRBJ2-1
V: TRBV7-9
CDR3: ASSLRLANHEQF

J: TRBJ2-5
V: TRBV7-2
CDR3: ASSQTSGVGETQY

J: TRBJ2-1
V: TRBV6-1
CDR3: ASSTKGTGTGVYNEQF

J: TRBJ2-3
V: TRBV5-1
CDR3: ASSPGTYNTDTQY

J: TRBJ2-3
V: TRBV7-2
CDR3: ASSLRPTSTDTQY

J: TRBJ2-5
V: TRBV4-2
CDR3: ASSQVGVQETQY

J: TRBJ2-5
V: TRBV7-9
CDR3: ASSLYWGDWKQETQY

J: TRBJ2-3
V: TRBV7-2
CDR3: ARSLADMQY

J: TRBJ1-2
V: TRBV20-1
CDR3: SAWTGSVPVVYT

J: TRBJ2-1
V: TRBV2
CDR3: ASKAGVAYNEQF

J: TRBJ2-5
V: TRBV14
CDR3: ASSLNPGIQETQY

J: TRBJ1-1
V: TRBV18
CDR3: ASSQKGLENTEAF

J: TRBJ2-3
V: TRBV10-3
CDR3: AIRGLSGTDTQY